Presented here are 30 T cell receptor beta chains from one specimen sequenced in a study of T cell responses to AZD1222 COVID-19 vaccine. The protocol was immunoSEQ multiplex PCR, while the TCRdb copy is restricted to in-frame clones and leaves out a portion. The data hold tens of thousands of clones, with 85% to 90% observed a single time. The sample in question was peripheral blood, obtained on day 0 of AZD1222 vaccination. The source of these receptors is an adult in good health.

The chain has TRBV5-4 and TRBJ2-1; D uncertain. This CDR3 contains 13 residues. V was trimmed by 5 bases and J by 6 bases, leaving 12 bases between them. The germline V gene has CDR1 SGHNT and CDR2 YYREEE (reference sequence). CDR3 sequence (DNA): TGTGCCAGCAGACCCGGAGTAGCCAATGAGCAGTTCTTC. As protein: CASRPGVANEQFF.

The J gene is TRBJ2-7, the V gene TRBV7-9, with D perhaps TRBD1 or TRBD2 (5 bases each). CDR1 is SEHNR and CDR2 is FQNEAQ in the germline V gene (reference sequence). The CDR3 totals 17 residues. V gave up 5 bases and J gave up 4 bases, with 24 bases separating them. The CDR3 here is CASSPDWTRDGSYEQYF. The DNA for the CDR3 is TGTGCCAGCAGCCCTGATTGGACCCGGGACGGGTCGTACGAGCAGTACTTC.

Here the CDR3 DNA reads TGTGCCAGCGTAGGGGGCAGCTATGGCTACACCTTC. It specifies CASVGGSYGYTF. The genes are TRBV7-8 and TRBJ1-2, with TRBD1 matching 7 bases. V shed 8 bases, J shed 4 bases, and the junction held 4 bases outside the gene matches. This CDR3 is 12 amino acids long. Germline V CDR1 and CDR2: SGHVS, FQNEAQ.

This clone was recorded a few times. The chain joins TRBV7-3 to TRBJ2-3; TRBD2 matches at 9 bases. Germline CDR1 reads SGHTA; CDR2 reads FQGTGA. V shed 5 bases and J 8 bases; nucleotides not matched to a gene: 20. The CDR3 spans 18 residues. This CDR3 is CASSPQGQPGLARRTQYF. CDR3 sequence (DNA): TGTGCCAGCAGCCCCCAAGGGCAACCGGGACTAGCAAGGCGTACGCAGTATTTT. The variable domain in full, with the rest retrieved from reference TRBV7-3 and TRBJ2-3, is GAGVSQTPSNKVTEKGKYVELRCDPISGHTALYWYRQSLGQGPEFLIYFQGTGAADDSGLPNDRFFAVRPEGSVSTLKIQRTERGDSAVYLCASSPQGQPGLARRTQYFGPGTRLTVL.

V gene TRBV2 combines with J gene TRBJ2-7; weak D call: TRBD2 (7 bases). The CDR3 runs 13 residues. Deletions cut 6 bases from V and 1 base from J, with 10 bases between. Looked up from germline, CDR1 is SNHLY and CDR2 is FYNNEI. CDR3 loop: CASRRGGSYEQYF. CDR3 DNA sequence: TGTGCCAGCAGGAGGGGGGGGTCCTACGAGCAGTACTTC.

The chain joins TRBV6-2 or TRBV6-3 to TRBJ1-1; 9 bases agree with TRBD1. With 5 bases clipped from V and 4 bases from J, the junction kept 5 bases outside the gene matches. The CDR3 totals 14 residues. CDR1 is MNHEY, CDR2 SVGEGT, per germline. CDR3 DNA: TGTGCCAGCAGTCTGACAGGGGGTGTCACTGAAGCTTTCTTT. Amino acids: CASSLTGGVTEAFF.

The CDR3 here is CASSTRGNYGYTF. CDR3 bases: TGTGCCAGCAGTACTAGGGGAAACTATGGCTACACCTTC. The V call is TRBV7-9, the J call TRBJ1-2, with a tentative D call TRBD1 (5 bases). The CDR3 runs to 13 residues. V was clipped by 6 bases and J by 2 bases, with 10 bases between them. Per germline, CDR1 SEHNR and CDR2 FQNEAQ (reference sequence).

The V call is TRBV6-2 or TRBV6-3, the J call TRBJ2-3; D is undetermined. The germline CDR1 and CDR2 sequences are MNHEY and SVGEGT. The V and J ends lost 4 bases and 0 bases respectively, with 5 bases between them. The CDR3 consists of 13 residues. CDR3 DNA: TGTGCCAGCAGTTCGAGTAGCACAGATACGCAGTATTTT. Encoded protein: CASSSSSTDTQYF.

The chain couples TRBV30 to TRBJ2-4, with D unclear. The V and J ends lost 0 bases and 0 bases respectively, with 15 bases between them. The V gene's germline CDR1 is GTSNPN and CDR2 SVGIG (reference sequence). The CDR3 extends over 17 amino acids. The CDR3 loop reads CAWSVSRSSLAKNIQYF. For the CDR3, the DNA is TGTGCCTGGAGTGTAAGTCGGTCATCTCTAGCCAAAAACATTCAGTACTTC. Full variable domain (rest looked up from reference TRBV30 and TRBJ2-4): SQTIHQWPATLVQPVGSPLSLECTVEGTSNPNLYWYRQAAGRGLQLLFYSVGIGQISSEVPQNLSASRPQDRQFILSSKKLLLSDSGFYLCAWSVSRSSLAKNIQYFGAGTRLSVL.

This CDR3 is CSASEGSGELFF. CDR3 nucleotides: TGCAGTGCTAGTGAAGGATCCGGGGAGCTGTTTTTT. J is TRBJ2-2 and V is TRBV20-1; D gene unclear. CDR1 and CDR2 from the germline V gene are DFQATT and SNEGSKA (reference sequence). This CDR3 contains 12 residues. V was shortened by 3 bases and J by 6 bases, with 8 bases between the two germline ends.

This clone was recorded only once. This sample includes further DNA sequences coding for the same CDR3. V and J are TRBV6-5 and TRBJ1-2, with TRBD1 as a possible D gene (5 bases). V was cut by 2 bases and J by 6 bases, with 10 bases left in between. This CDR3 has 13 amino acids. CDR1 MNHEY and CDR2 SVGAGI come from the germline V gene. DNA of the CDR3: TGTGCCAGCAGTTACGGCAGGGAAGATGGCTACACCTTC. It is translated as CASSYGREDGYTF.

In this sample, this clone turned up many times. The chain carries TRBV19 and TRBJ2-5; D possibly uses TRBD1 or TRBD2 (6 bases each). The CDR3 is made up of 14 amino acids. Germline V lookup: CDR1 LNHDA, CDR2 SQIVND (reference sequence). V was shortened by 3 bases and J by 4 bases, with 12 bases between the two germline ends. The DNA for the CDR3 is TGTGCCAGTAGTATCCGAGGGGGGATAGAGACCCAGTACTTC. This translates into CASSIRGGIETQYF.

J is TRBJ1-1 and V is TRBV9; D possibly corresponds to TRBD1 (5 bases). The CDR3 covers 16 residues. Germline V gives CDR1 SGDLS, CDR2 YYNGEE. Trimming removed 0 bases at V and 6 bases at J, with 18 bases between. In DNA, the CDR3 is TGTGCCAGCAGCGTAGTGGGGATCGACAGAGAAGCTGAAGCTTTCTTT. Translating it yields CASSVVGIDREAEAFF.

The V gene is TRBV7-8, the J gene TRBJ2-3, with D unclear. In germline, CDR1 is SGHVS, CDR2 FQNEAQ. V gave up 2 bases and J gave up 4 bases, with 4 bases separating them. This CDR3 has 12 residues. The CDR3 nucleotides are TGTGCCAGCAGCTTAAGATCAGATACGCAGTATTTT. Encoded protein: CASSLRSDTQYF.

The chain is built from TRBV24-1 and TRBJ1-2; TRBD1 is a possible D gene (5 bases). CDR3 length equals 18 residues. Germline-derived CDR1 and CDR2 are KGHDR and SFDVKD. The ends were cut back, 4 bases at V and 7 bases at J, with 27 bases in the middle. This chain's CDR3 is CATSDRREKEVNFFGYTF. In nucleotides, the CDR3 is TGTGCCACCAGTGACCGCAGGGAGAAGGAAGTGAATTTCTTTGGCTACACCTTC.

The V call is TRBV23-1, the J call TRBJ2-3; maybe TRBD1 (5 bases). TRBV23-1 is identified as an open reading frame with a role that is uncertain. This CDR3 has 18 amino acids. Trimming stripped 0 bases from V and 0 bases from J, with 16 bases between. The CDR3 protein is CASSQSFSDSSSTDTQYF. The CDR3 nucleotides read TGCGCCAGCAGTCAATCCTTCTCAGACAGCTCTAGCACAGATACGCAGTATTTT.

This clone has just a few counts. The chain combines TRBV23-1 with TRBJ1-4, with a weak D call TRBD1 (5 bases). TRBV23-1 is an open reading frame whose function is uncertain. With 7 bases removed from V and 7 bases from J, the gap between germline ends came to 7 bases. CDR3 length: 11 residues. The CDR3 region is CASIGGEKLFF. In DNA, the CDR3 is TGCGCCAGCATCGGGGGTGAAAAACTGTTTTTT.

The genes are TRBV7-2 and TRBJ2-5; 7 bases map to TRBD1. The CDR3 totals 18 residues. The trim removed 5 bases at V and 5 bases at J, leaving 20 bases unmatched. Germline CDR1 SGHTA, CDR2 FQGNSA. This chain's CDR3 is CASSKPSPQGLGLETQYF. Here the CDR3 DNA reads TGTGCCAGCAGCAAACCATCCCCACAGGGGCTGGGGTTGGAGACCCAGTACTTC.

This chain uses TRBV19 with TRBJ2-7, with no clear D. CDR1 LNHDA and CDR2 SQIVND come from the germline V gene (reference sequence). CDR3 size: 15 residues. The germline V and J ends were trimmed by 6 bases and 3 bases, with 18 bases remaining between them. The CDR3 spells CASRQTPLSIYEQYF. The CDR3 DNA reads TGTGCCAGTAGGCAGACCCCACTATCGATCTACGAGCAGTACTTC.

The V call is TRBV5-6, the J call TRBJ2-1, with 10 bases that match TRBD2. This CDR3 is built from 18 residues. The germline gives CDR1 SGHDT, CDR2 YYEEEE. The J segment lost 2 bases and the V segment lost 2 bases, leaving 10 bases of the junction unmatched. CDR3 bases: TGTGCCAGCAGCTTCCCGAAGCTAGCGGGAGTGGCCTACAATGAGCAGTTCTTC. Protein sequence: CASSFPKLAGVAYNEQFF.

This clone was recorded only once. V and J are TRBV6-4 and TRBJ2-3; 12 positions match TRBD2. V was pared by 2 bases and J by 3 bases, with 0 bases of the junction left unmatched. The CDR3 is 15 amino acids. Germline loops: CDR1 MRHNA, CDR2 SNTAGT. In DNA form, the CDR3 reads TGTGCCAGCAGTGACGGGACTAGCGGGACAGATACGCAGTATTTT. This gives the protein CASSDGTSGTDTQYF.

The chain employs TRBV12-3 or TRBV12-4 and TRBJ1-1; D is ambiguous. This CDR3 comprises 13 residues. V gave up 6 bases and J gave up 3 bases, with 11 bases separating them. The CDR3, as DNA: TGTGCCAGCAGGCGTGGGTGGGACACTGAAGCTTTCTTT. Translation: CASRRGWDTEAFF.

The chain employs TRBV30 and TRBJ1-2; D might be TRBD1 (5 bases). The germline CDR1 and CDR2 sequences are GTSNPN and SVGIG (reference sequence). The CDR3 covers 13 residues. Trimming cost V 3 bases and J 4 bases, with 12 bases left between them. Here the CDR3 reads CAWSRADAYGYTF. The CDR3 coding sequence is TGTGCCTGGAGCAGGGCAGACGCCTATGGCTACACCTTC.

The rearrangement links TRBV4-1 to TRBJ2-3, with TRBD2 as a possible D gene (5 bases). This CDR3 is built from 16 residues. V was trimmed by 0 bases and J by 0 bases, leaving 10 bases between them. Germline assignment: CDR1 MGHRA and CDR2 YSYEKL. The CDR3 DNA sequence: TGCGCCAGCAGCCAAGATGGGAGCGGAAGCACAGATACGCAGTATTTT. This gives the protein CASSQDGSGSTDTQYF.

This clone was detected a few times. This chain uses TRBV6-5 with TRBJ1-3; D call uncertain. The CDR3 sequence is 14 residues long. Trimming removed 6 bases at V and 0 bases at J, with 9 bases between. The V gene's germline CDR1 is MNHEY and CDR2 SVGAGI. CDR3 region: CASRLDTSGNTIYF. The DNA for the CDR3 is TGTGCCAGCAGGTTAGACACCTCTGGAAACACCATATATTTT.

J is TRBJ1-2 and V is TRBV5-1; tentatively, D is TRBD1 (5 bases). Deletions cut 2 bases from V and 4 bases from J, with 15 bases between. The CDR3 extends over 15 amino acids. Germline V gene lookup returns CDR1 SGHRS and CDR2 YFSETQ. The CDR3 nucleotides read TGCGCCAGCAGCTTAGGAGGGGTTGTTGCCTATGGCTACACCTTC. This codes for CASSLGGVVAYGYTF.

The rearrangement joins TRBV27 to TRBJ2-7; tentative D call: TRBD1 (5 bases). This CDR3 region has 12 residues. Germline V gene data show CDR1 as MNHEY and CDR2 as SMNVEV (reference sequence). The V gene lost 7 bases and the J gene lost 4 bases, with 11 bases spanning the gap. CDR3 sequence reads: CASMGLTYEQYF. The CDR3 nucleotides are TGTGCCAGCATGGGGCTAACGTACGAGCAGTACTTC.

The gene calls are TRBV14 and TRBJ2-7; 9 bases map to TRBD1. The ends lost 1 base at V and 9 bases at J; junction bases unmatched: 4. The CDR3 contains 13 residues. From germline, CDR1 is SGHDN and CDR2 FVKESK. The CDR3 here is CASSQGRTGAQYF. CDR3 sequence (DNA): TGTGCCAGCAGCCAAGGGCGGACAGGGGCGCAGTACTTC. Drawing the rest from reference TRBV14 and TRBJ2-7, the complete variable domain is EAGVTQFPSHSVIEKGQTVTLRCDPISGHDNLYWYRRVMGKEIKFLLHFVKESKQDESGMPNNRFLAERTGGTYSTLKVQPAELEDSGVYFCASSQGRTGAQYFGPGTRLTVT.

The chain recombines TRBV2 with TRBJ2-5; 7 bases agree with TRBD1. Per the germline V gene, CDR1 is SNHLY and CDR2 is FYNNEI. This CDR3 is 14 amino acids long. V shed 8 bases, J shed 2 bases, and the junction held 8 bases outside the gene matches. The CDR3 is CASFSRQGQETQYF. CDR3 in DNA: TGTGCCAGCTTTAGCAGACAGGGTCAAGAGACCCAGTACTTC.

The V call is TRBV28, the J call TRBJ2-3; D perhaps matches TRBD2 (5 bases). The CDR3 runs 14 residues. Trimming removed 6 bases at V and 9 bases at J, with 19 bases between. CDR1 and CDR2 from the germline V gene are MDHEN and SYDVKM. The CDR3 nucleotides read TGTGCCAGCAGAGTAGGTGGAGGACTGGAGACGCAGTATTTT. Protein product: CASRVGGGLETQYF. The complete variable domain, with remaining parts taken from reference TRBV28 and TRBJ2-3, reads DVKVTQSSRYLVKRTGEKVFLECVQDMDHENMFWYRQDPGLGLRLIYFSYDVKMKEKGDIPEGYSVSREKKERFSLILESASTNQTSMYLCASRVGGGLETQYFGPGTRLTVL.